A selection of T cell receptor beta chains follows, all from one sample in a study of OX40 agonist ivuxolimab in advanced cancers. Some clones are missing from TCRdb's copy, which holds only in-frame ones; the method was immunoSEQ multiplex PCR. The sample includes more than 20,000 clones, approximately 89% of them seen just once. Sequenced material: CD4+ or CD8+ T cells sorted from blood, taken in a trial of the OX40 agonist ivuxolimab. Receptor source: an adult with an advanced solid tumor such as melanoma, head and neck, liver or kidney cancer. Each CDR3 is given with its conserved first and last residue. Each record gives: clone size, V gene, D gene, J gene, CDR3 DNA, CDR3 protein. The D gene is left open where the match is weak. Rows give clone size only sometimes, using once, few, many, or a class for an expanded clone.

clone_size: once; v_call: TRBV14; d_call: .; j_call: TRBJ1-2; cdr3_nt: TGTGCCAGCAGCCTTTCGGGGAACTATGGCTACACCTTC; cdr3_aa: CASSLSGNYGYTF
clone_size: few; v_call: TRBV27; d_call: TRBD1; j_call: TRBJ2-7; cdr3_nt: TGTGCCAGCAGCCCTGCGACAGGGGGACCCTACGAGCAGTACTTC; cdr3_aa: CASSPATGGPYEQYF
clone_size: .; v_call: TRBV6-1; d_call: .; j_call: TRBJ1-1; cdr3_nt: TGTGCCAGCAGAGCCTTTCTTGGGCGAGCTTTCTTT; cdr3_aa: CASRAFLGRAFF
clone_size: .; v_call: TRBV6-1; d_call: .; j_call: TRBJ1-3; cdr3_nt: TGTGCCAGCAGGGCGGACAGCTCTGGAAACACCATATATTTT; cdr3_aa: CASRADSSGNTIYF
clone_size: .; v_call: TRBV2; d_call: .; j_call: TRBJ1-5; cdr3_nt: TGTGCCAGCAGTGAAGGGGTACGGTCAGGGCCCCAGCATTTT; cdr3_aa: CASSEGVRSGPQHF
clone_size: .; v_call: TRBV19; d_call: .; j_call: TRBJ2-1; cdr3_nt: TGTGCCAGTAGTATAGATAGGGAGCGGGCCCAACAGTTCTTC; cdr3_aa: CASSIDRERAQQFF
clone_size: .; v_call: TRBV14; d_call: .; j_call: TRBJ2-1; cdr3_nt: TGTGCCAGCAGCCAAGACCCTTCCTGGGACAATGAGCAGTTCTTC; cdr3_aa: CASSQDPSWDNEQFF
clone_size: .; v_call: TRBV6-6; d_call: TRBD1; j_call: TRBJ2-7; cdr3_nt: TGTGCCAGCAGTACTAAACCGGGACAGGGGGGGTACGAGCAGTACTTC; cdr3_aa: CASSTKPGQGGYEQYF
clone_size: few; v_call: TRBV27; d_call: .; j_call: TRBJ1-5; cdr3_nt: TGTGCCAGCAGTTTACGGGCAGGACATCAGCCCCAGCATTTT; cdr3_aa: CASSLRAGHQPQHF
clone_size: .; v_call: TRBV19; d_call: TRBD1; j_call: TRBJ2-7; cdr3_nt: TGTGCCAGTAGTACCCGGACAGGAGCCTACGAGCAGTACTTC; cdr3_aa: CASSTRTGAYEQYF
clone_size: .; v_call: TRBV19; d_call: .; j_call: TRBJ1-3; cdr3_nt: TGTGCCAGTAGTGTCAGACCGGGACATAACTCCATATATTTT; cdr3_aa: CASSVRPGHNSIYF
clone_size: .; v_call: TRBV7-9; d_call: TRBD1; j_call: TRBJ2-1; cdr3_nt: TGTGCCAGCAGCGCTCTGGACAGGGGGGTTTACAATGAGCAGTTCTTC; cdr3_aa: CASSALDRGVYNEQFF
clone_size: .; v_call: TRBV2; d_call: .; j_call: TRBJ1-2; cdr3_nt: TGTGCCAGCACCGGAAACACAATTAACTATGGCTACACCTTC; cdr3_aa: CASTGNTINYGYTF
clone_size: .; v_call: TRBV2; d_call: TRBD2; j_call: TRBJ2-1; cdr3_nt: TGTGCCAGCAGTGGGGACTACGGTGAGCAGTTCTTC; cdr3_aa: CASSGDYGEQFF
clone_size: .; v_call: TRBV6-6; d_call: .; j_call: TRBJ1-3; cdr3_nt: TGTGCCAGCAGTCCCTCGATGGGTGGCGGAAACACCATATATTTT; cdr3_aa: CASSPSMGGGNTIYF
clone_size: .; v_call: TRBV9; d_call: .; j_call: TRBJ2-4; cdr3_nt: TGTGCCAGCAGCGAATCGATTTTCAGGAAAACAAACATTCAGTACTTC; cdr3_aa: CASSESIFRKTNIQYF
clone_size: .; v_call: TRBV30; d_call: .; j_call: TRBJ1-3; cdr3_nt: TGTGCCTGGCAGAGCTCTGGAAACACCATATATTTT; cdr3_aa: CAWQSSGNTIYF
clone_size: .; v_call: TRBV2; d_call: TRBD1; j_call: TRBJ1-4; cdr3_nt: TGTGCCACCTCCGGGACAGACAATGAAAAACTGTTTTTT; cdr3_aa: CATSGTDNEKLFF
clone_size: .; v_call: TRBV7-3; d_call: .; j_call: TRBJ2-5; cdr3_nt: TGTGCCAGCAGCCCGGGACTTAAGGTGGAAGAGACCCAGTACTTC; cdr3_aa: CASSPGLKVEETQYF
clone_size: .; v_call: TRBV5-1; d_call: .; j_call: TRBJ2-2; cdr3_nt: TGCGCCAGCAGCTTTAACACCGGGGAGCTGTTTTTT; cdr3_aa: CASSFNTGELFF
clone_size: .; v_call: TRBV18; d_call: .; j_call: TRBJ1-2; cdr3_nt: TGTGCCAGCTCACCCTATGGGGATGGCTACACCTTC; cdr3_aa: CASSPYGDGYTF
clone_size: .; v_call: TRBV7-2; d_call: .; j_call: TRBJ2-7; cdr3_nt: TGTGCCAGCAGCCCCCTACCCTCAGCCCACGAGCAGTACTTC; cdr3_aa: CASSPLPSAHEQYF
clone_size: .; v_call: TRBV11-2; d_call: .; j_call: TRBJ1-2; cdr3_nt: TGTGCCAGCAGCCTCCCCCCCCCGGGGGACTATGGCTACACCTTC; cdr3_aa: CASSLPPPGDYGYTF
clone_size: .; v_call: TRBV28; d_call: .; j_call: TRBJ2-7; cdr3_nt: TGTGCCAGCAGCGACTCTACGAAGCAGTACTTC; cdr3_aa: CASSDSTKQYF
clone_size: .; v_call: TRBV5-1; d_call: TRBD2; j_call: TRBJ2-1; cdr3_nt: TGCGCCAGCAGCCCCGGGACTAGCGGGATAGGTAATGAGCAGTTCTTC; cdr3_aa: CASSPGTSGIGNEQFF
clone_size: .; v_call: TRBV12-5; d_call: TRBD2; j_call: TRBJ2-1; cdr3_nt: TGTGCTAGTGGTTGGGGGAGCGGGAGAGTGGGGAGGGGTGAGCAGTTCTTC; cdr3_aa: CASGWGSGRVGRGEQFF
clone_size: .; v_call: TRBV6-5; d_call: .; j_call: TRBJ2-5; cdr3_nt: TGTGCCAGCAGTTACTCGCCCCGACTCAGGGAGACCCAGTACTTC; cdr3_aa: CASSYSPRLRETQYF
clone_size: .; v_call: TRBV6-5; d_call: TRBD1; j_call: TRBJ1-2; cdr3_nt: TGTGCCAGCAGTCCCCCAGGGGGAGGGTATGGCTACACCTTC; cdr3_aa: CASSPPGGGYGYTF
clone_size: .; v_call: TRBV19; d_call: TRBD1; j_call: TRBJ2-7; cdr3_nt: TGTGCCAGTAGTATAGTGGTGGGACAGCCCTACGAGCAGTACTTC; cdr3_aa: CASSIVVGQPYEQYF